Presented here are 8 T cell receptor beta chains from one specimen sequenced in a study of OX40 agonist ivuxolimab in advanced cancers. TCRdb's table, derived via immunoSEQ multiplex PCR, lists solely in-frame clones and lacks some. The repertoire holds tens of thousands of clones, with roughly 84% as singletons. Sequences were derived from CD4+ or CD8+ T cells sorted from blood, sampled in a trial of the OX40 agonist ivuxolimab. Receptors were obtained from an adult with an advanced solid tumor such as melanoma, head and neck, liver or kidney cancer.

The rearrangement joins TRBV6-4 to TRBJ1-4, with D possibly TRBD1 on 5 matching bases. Between the trimmed V and J ends, which lost 4 bases and 8 bases, there was a span of 11 bases. Germline CDR1 reads MRHNA; CDR2 reads SNTAGT. The CDR3 covers 13 residues. The CDR3 protein is CASSADQGEKLFF. The CDR3 DNA follows: TGTGCCAGCAGTGCGGACCAGGGAGAAAAACTGTTTTTT.

The chain uses TRBV29-1 and TRBJ2-3; 8 bases align to TRBD2. Germline values: CDR1 SQVTM, CDR2 ANQGSEA. This CDR3 is built from 15 residues. With V trimmed by 4 bases and J by 2 bases, 8 bases remained unmatched. The CDR3 DNA sequence: TGCAGCGTTGGAATCGGGGGGGCCTACACAGATACGCAGTATTTT. Protein product: CSVGIGGAYTDTQYF.

The rearrangement joins TRBV14 to TRBJ1-6; 12 bases agree with TRBD1. V gave up 4 bases and J gave up 4 bases; unmatched junction bases: 8. This CDR3 is 18 amino acids long. Germline loops: CDR1 SGHDN, CDR2 FVKESK. The CDR3 loop is CASSLDRDRGHYNSPLHF. CDR3 DNA: TGTGCCAGCAGCCTCGACCGGGACAGGGGGCATTATAATTCACCCCTCCACTTT.

This clone was seen only a few times. The chain links TRBV5-1 to TRBJ2-3; 12 positions match TRBD1. The germline V gene has CDR1 SGHRS and CDR2 YFSETQ. V was clipped by 3 bases and J by 2 bases; unmatched bases: 10. CDR3 size: 18 residues. The DNA for the CDR3 is TGCGCCAGCAGCTCCGGGACAGGGGGCTCTAGTTTCACAGATACGCAGTATTTT. Amino acid sequence: CASSSGTGGSSFTDTQYF.

This chain connects TRBV5-1 to TRBJ2-2; D is tentatively TRBD1 or TRBD2 (6 bases each). CDR1 and CDR2 from the germline V gene are SGHRS and YFSETQ. The CDR3 is made up of 14 amino acids. The V gene lost 4 bases and the J gene lost 6 bases, with 13 bases spanning the gap. The CDR3 DNA is TGCGCCAGCAGCCTCATGGGGGGCCCCGGGGAGCTGTTTTTT. Translation: CASSLMGGPGELFF. The variable domain in full, with the rest retrieved from reference TRBV5-1 and TRBJ2-2, is KAGVTQTPRYLIKTRGQQVTLSCSPISGHRSVSWYQQTPGQGLQFLFEYFSETQRNKGNFPGRFSGRQFSNSRSEMNVSTLELGDSALYLCASSLMGGPGELFFGEGSRLTVL.

The genes are TRBV7-9 and TRBJ1-1; D possibly corresponds to TRBD1 (5 bases). V gave up 1 base and J gave up 1 base, with 13 bases separating them. Per germline, CDR1 SEHNR and CDR2 FQNEAQ (reference sequence). The CDR3 runs to 16 residues. CDR3 amino acids: CASSLVEGQGNTEAFF. The CDR3 coding sequence is TGTGCCAGCAGCTTAGTGGAAGGGCAGGGGAACACTGAAGCTTTCTTT. Combining the CDR3 with reference TRBV7-9 and TRBJ1-1 gives the whole variable domain DTGVSQNPRHKITKRGQNVTFRCDPISEHNRLYWYRQTLGQGPEFLTYFQNEAQLEKSRLLSDRFSAERPKGSFSTLEIQRTEQGDSAMYLCASSLVEGQGNTEAFFGQGTRLTVV.

In the case of this clone: At one end the junction does not follow the germline gene, possibly because of a read error. This chain joins TRBV6-1 and TRBJ1-3; unclear D gene. The CDR3 totals 12 residues. Per the germline V gene, CDR1 is MNHNS and CDR2 is SASEGT. CDR3 DNA sequence: TGTGCCAGCAGTGAGGAGATGACCCACCCTGACTTT. It yields the protein CASSEEMTHPDF.

The chain uses TRBV11-1 and TRBJ2-7, with 7 bases matching TRBD1. V lost 5 bases, J lost 2 bases, and 6 bases stayed unmatched. CDR1 and CDR2 (germline): SGHAT, FQDESV (reference sequence). There are 14 residues in the CDR3. The CDR3, as DNA: TGTGCCAGCAGCCAAGGGACAGTAACCTACGAGCAGTACGTC. Encoded protein: CASSQGTVTYEQYV.